The clone carrying this T cell receptor (beta chain) was recorded once. Each CDR3 protein is one row after TCRdb ran MiXCR on the RT-PCR reads. Of about 680,000 distinct CDR3 sequences listed, approximately 15% were seen once; the top ten hold 3.6%. The material sequenced was memory CD4+ T cells from blood. This clonotype originated in a female donor in good health, serving as a healthy control.

The CDR3 region is CASSPGQGGDNEQFF. CDR3 DNA sequence: TGCGCCAGCAGCCCGGGGCAGGGAGGGGACAATGAGCAGTTCTTC. This rearrangement joins TRBV5-1 to TRBJ2-1; 7 positions match TRBD2. J was trimmed by 5 bases and V by 4 bases; bases with no gene match: 9. Looked up from germline, CDR1 is SGHRS and CDR2 is YFSETQ. The CDR3 has 15 residues.